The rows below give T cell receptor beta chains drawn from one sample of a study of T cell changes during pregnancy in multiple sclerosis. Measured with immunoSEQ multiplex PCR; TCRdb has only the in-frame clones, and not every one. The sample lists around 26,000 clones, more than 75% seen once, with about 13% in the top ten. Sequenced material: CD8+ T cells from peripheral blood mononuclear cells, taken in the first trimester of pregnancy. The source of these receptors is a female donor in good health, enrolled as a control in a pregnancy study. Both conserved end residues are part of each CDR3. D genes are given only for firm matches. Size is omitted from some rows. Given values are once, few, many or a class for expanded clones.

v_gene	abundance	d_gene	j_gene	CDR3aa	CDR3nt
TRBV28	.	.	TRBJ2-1	CASSRDRSYNEQFF	TGTGCCAGTTCGCGGGACCGTTCCTACAATGAGCAGTTCTTC
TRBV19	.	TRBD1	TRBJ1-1	CASSIPTTGGAPEAFF	TGTGCCAGTAGTATACCTACGACAGGGGGCGCGCCTGAAGCTTTCTTT
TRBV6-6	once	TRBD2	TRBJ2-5	CASRPTIAGLVETQYF	TGTGCCAGCAGACCTACCATAGCGGGATTGGTGGAGACCCAGTACTTC
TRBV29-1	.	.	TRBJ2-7	CSVEVPDNGGYEQYF	TGCAGCGTTGAAGTCCCTGACAATGGAGGGTACGAGCAGTACTTC
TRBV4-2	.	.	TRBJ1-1	CASSQDRTGNTEAFF	TGTGCCAGCAGCCAAGATCGGACGGGAAACACTGAAGCTTTCTTT
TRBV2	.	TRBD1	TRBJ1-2	CASSLTGQVLYGYTF	TGTGCCAGCAGTTTAACGGGACAGGTACTATATGGCTACACCTTC
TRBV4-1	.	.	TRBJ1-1	CASSPRTGGGTEAFF	TGCGCCAGCAGCCCCCGTACCGGGGGGGGGACTGAAGCTTTCTTT
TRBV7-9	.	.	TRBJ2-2	CASKGNRELFF	TGTGCCAGCAAGGGGAACCGGGAGCTGTTTTTT
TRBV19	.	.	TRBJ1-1	CASAWAPDRNTEAFF	TGTGCCAGTGCCTGGGCCCCGGACAGGAACACTGAAGCTTTCTTT
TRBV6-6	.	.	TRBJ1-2	CASSLVVQGPVGYTF	TGTGCCAGCAGTTTAGTTGTGCAGGGGCCTGTTGGCTACACCTTC
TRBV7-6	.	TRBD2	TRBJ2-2	CASSPLAGDTGELFF	TGTGCCAGCAGCCCACTAGCGGGGGACACCGGGGAGCTGTTTTTT
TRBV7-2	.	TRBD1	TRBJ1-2	CASSLPPGQNYGYTF	TGTGCCAGCAGCTTACCTCCGGGACAGAACTATGGCTACACCTTC